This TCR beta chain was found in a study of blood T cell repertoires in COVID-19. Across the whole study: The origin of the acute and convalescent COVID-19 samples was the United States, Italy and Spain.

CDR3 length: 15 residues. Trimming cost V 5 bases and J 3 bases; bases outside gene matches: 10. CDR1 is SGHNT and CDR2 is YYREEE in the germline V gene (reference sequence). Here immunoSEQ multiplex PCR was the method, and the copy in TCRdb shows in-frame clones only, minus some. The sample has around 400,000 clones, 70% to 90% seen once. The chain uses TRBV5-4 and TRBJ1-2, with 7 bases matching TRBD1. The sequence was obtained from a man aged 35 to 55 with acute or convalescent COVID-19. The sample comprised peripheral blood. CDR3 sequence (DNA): TGTGCCAGCAGTTTCATATCCGGGACAGACTATGGCTACACCTTC. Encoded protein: CASSFISGTDYGYTF.